These 28 T cell receptor beta chains were all obtained from the same sample, sequenced in a study of cytomegalovirus exposure and HLA in healthy donors. The study ran its PCR with 60 Vbeta and 13 Jbeta primers. TCRdb's table, derived via immunoSEQ multiplex PCR, lists solely in-frame clones and lacks some. The data hold 95,000 to 150,000 clones, with 73% observed a single time. The sequencing input was PBMCs. These receptors all come from a man aged 55 to 69 in good health and CMV-seropositive.

The chain couples TRBV13 to TRBJ1-5; no definite D call. This CDR3 region has 13 residues. V dropped 1 base and J dropped 1 base, with 2 bases sitting between them. Germline CDR1 and CDR2: PRHDT and FYEKMQ (reference sequence). The CDR3 region is CASSLASNQPQHF. DNA of the CDR3: TGTGCCAGCAGCTTAGCAAGCAATCAGCCCCAGCATTTT.

The rearrangement uses TRBV19 and TRBJ2-1; the match to TRBD2 covers 7 bases. The CDR3 loop spans 14 amino acids. Trimming removed 6 bases from V and 8 bases from J; junction bases left unmatched: 10. Germline CDR1 and CDR2: LNHDA and SQIVND (reference sequence). CDR3 residues: CASRRGASGDEQFF. The CDR3 DNA sequence: TGTGCCAGTAGAAGGGGAGCTAGCGGCGATGAGCAGTTCTTC. Full variable domain (remainder filled in from reference TRBV19 and TRBJ2-1): DGGITQSPKYLFRKEGQNVTLSCEQNLNHDAMYWYRQDPGQGLRLIYYSQIVNDFQKGDIAEGYSVSREKKESFPLTVTSAQKNPTAFYLCASRRGASGDEQFFGPGTRLTVL.

The CDR3: CASSHLGDRGLAGELFF. In DNA, the CDR3 is TGTGCCAGCAGCCACCTTGGGGACAGGGGGTTGGCCGGGGAGCTGTTTTTT. The chain links TRBV4-2 to TRBJ2-2; 11 nucleotides align to TRBD1. The CDR3 has 17 amino acids. With V trimmed by 3 bases and J by 6 bases, 9 bases remained unmatched. Germline CDR1 reads LGHNA; CDR2 reads YNFKEQ.

The CDR3 spells CASSLRQGAGRDIQYF. The CDR3 coding sequence is TGCGCCAGCAGCTTGCGGCAGGGGGCCGGTCGAGACATTCAGTACTTC. The genes are TRBV5-1 and TRBJ2-4, with TRBD1 identical over 8 bases. Germline V CDR1 and CDR2: SGHRS, YFSETQ. J was trimmed by 8 bases and V by 1 base; bases with no gene match: 11. The CDR3 is 16 amino acids. The full variable domain, with the rest looked up from reference TRBV5-1 and TRBJ2-4, is KAGVTQTPRYLIKTRGQQVTLSCSPISGHRSVSWYQQTPGQGLQFLFEYFSETQRNKGNFPGRFSGRQFSNSRSEMNVSTLELGDSALYLCASSLRQGAGRDIQYFGAGTRLSVL.

This chain uses TRBV7-2 with TRBJ2-5; D gene uncertain. The CDR3 spans 14 residues. Looked up from germline, CDR1 is SGHTA and CDR2 is FQGNSA. Deletions cut 1 base from V and 6 bases from J, with 12 bases between. CDR3 region: CASSLELTKKTQYF. CDR3 nucleotides: TGTGCCAGCAGCTTAGAGTTAACTAAGAAGACCCAGTACTTC.

This chain joins TRBV30 and TRBJ2-3, with 9 bases matching TRBD2. J gave up 2 bases and V 4 bases, and 4 bases lay outside the gene matches. Germline V gene lookup returns CDR1 GTSNPN and CDR2 SVGIG (reference sequence). The CDR3 length is 14 residues. The CDR3 DNA is TGTGCCTGGAAGCGGGGGGTCGACACAGATACGCAGTATTTT. The encoded protein is CAWKRGVDTDTQYF.

J is TRBJ1-1 and V is TRBV27, with unresolved D. The CDR3 runs to 12 residues. The germline CDR1 and CDR2 sequences are MNHEY and SMNVEV (reference sequence). V was clipped by 2 bases and J by 9 bases, with 10 bases between them. CDR3 residues: CASSLIGQKAFF. For the CDR3, the DNA is TGTGCCAGCAGTTTAATTGGGCAGAAAGCTTTCTTT.

The chain has TRBV7-9 and TRBJ1-1; 7 bases fit TRBD1. The length of the CDR3 is 14 residues. The germline gives CDR1 SEHNR, CDR2 FQNEAQ (reference sequence). Trimming cost V 5 bases and J 2 bases; bases outside gene matches: 5. The CDR3 protein is CASSQNRGNTEAFF. The CDR3 coding sequence is TGTGCCAGCAGCCAAAACAGGGGAAACACTGAAGCTTTCTTT.

This chain links TRBV2 with TRBJ2-1; 7 bases map to TRBD1. Trimming cost V 2 bases and J 8 bases; bases outside gene matches: 6. The CDR3 sequence is 14 residues long. The V gene's germline CDR1 is SNHLY and CDR2 FYNNEI. CDR3 residues: CASSERTGDDEQFF. DNA of the CDR3: TGTGCCAGCAGTGAACGTACAGGGGACGATGAGCAGTTCTTC.

This clone was observed a few times. V gene TRBV7-9 combines with J gene TRBJ2-7, with TRBD1 matching over 7 bases. The CDR3 length is 14 residues. The trim removed 6 bases at V and 0 bases at J, leaving 5 bases unmatched. The germline V gene has CDR1 SEHNR and CDR2 FQNEAQ (reference sequence). In DNA form, the CDR3 reads TGTGCCAGCAGTTCGACAGGGAACTCCTACGAGCAGTACTTC. Protein sequence: CASSSTGNSYEQYF.

The chain employs TRBV30 and TRBJ2-3; 10 bases match TRBD2. The length of the CDR3 is 16 residues. CDR1 and CDR2 from the germline V gene are GTSNPN and SVGIG (reference sequence). V trimming: 5 bases; J trimming: 6 bases; junction bases outside the gene matches: 14. The CDR3 bases are TGTGCCTGGGGAGGACCAGCGGGGGGGCCAGGGGATACGCAGTATTTT. Translating gives CAWGGPAGGPGDTQYF.

The chain links TRBV2 to TRBJ1-5, with TRBD1 matching over 9 bases. The CDR3 is 18 amino acids. Germline loops: CDR1 SNHLY, CDR2 FYNNEI. J was trimmed by 5 bases and V by 0 bases; bases with no gene match: 11. The CDR3 nucleotides read TGTGCCAGCAGTGAAGCGCTCCGGACAGGGGTGCTCGATCAGCCCCAGCATTTT. Translated: CASSEALRTGVLDQPQHF.

V gene TRBV6-5 combines with J gene TRBJ2-1; tentatively, D is TRBD2 (5 bases). Germline CDR1 and CDR2: MNHEY and SVGAGI. The CDR3 runs 13 residues. Trimming left V 6 bases short and J 5 bases short, with 11 bases between. The CDR3 coding sequence is TGTGCCAGCAGGAGGACTTTACACAATGAGCAGTTCTTC. It codes for CASRRTLHNEQFF.

The V and J genes are TRBV30 and TRBJ2-7; 10 bases map to TRBD1. Germline values: CDR1 GTSNPN, CDR2 SVGIG (reference sequence). The CDR3 loop spans 14 amino acids. Germline trimming cut 5 bases from V and 3 bases from J; bases unmatched to any gene: 7. The CDR3 loop is CAWEPGQGSYEQYF. The CDR3 DNA follows: TGTGCCTGGGAACCGGGACAGGGGAGCTACGAGCAGTACTTC.

The chain uses TRBV5-4 and TRBJ1-1; 11 nucleotides agree with TRBD1. V gave up 4 bases and J gave up 4 bases; unmatched junction bases: 9. Germline CDR1 is SGHNT and CDR2 is YYREEE (reference sequence). CDR3 size: 16 residues. The CDR3 coding sequence is TGTGCCAGCAGCCTGGGACAGGGGGTGTTGGGCACTGAAGCTTTCTTT. Protein: CASSLGQGVLGTEAFF.

The CDR3 sequence: CASSISRGQGETQYF. As DNA, the CDR3 is TGTGCCAGCAGCATCTCGAGGGGGCAGGGAGAGACCCAGTACTTC. The chain joins TRBV11-3 to TRBJ2-5; 7 bases match TRBD1. The CDR3 is 15 amino acids. Germline V CDR1 and CDR2: SGHNT, YENEEA. V was clipped by 5 bases and J by 4 bases; unmatched bases: 10.

V and J are TRBV2 and TRBJ1-1; 7 bases are a match to TRBD1. The CDR3 has 12 amino acids. Trimming took 8 bases from V and 1 from J; bases not matched to a gene: 1. Germline V gene data show CDR1 as SNHLY and CDR2 as FYNNEI. This CDR3 is CASDRENTEAFF. The CDR3 DNA is TGTGCCAGCGACAGGGAGAACACTGAAGCTTTCTTT.

The V and J genes are TRBV5-1 and TRBJ2-1, with D perhaps matching TRBD2 (5 bases). Germline CDR1 is SGHRS and CDR2 is YFSETQ. There are 15 residues in the CDR3. V lost 1 base and J 3 bases, leaving 11 bases between the germline ends. The CDR3 reads CASSLRAGGYNEQFF. The CDR3 DNA sequence: TGCGCCAGCAGCTTGCGCGCGGGCGGCTACAATGAGCAGTTCTTC.

The chain recombines TRBV14 with TRBJ1-2; 8 bases are a match to TRBD1. CDR1 is SGHDN, CDR2 FVKESK, per germline. Trimming took 6 bases from V and 0 from J; bases not matched to a gene: 12. The CDR3 length is 17 residues. DNA for the CDR3: TGTGCCAGCAGGGAATCACGGGACAGGAAAACTAACTATGGCTACACCTTC. Its protein is CASRESRDRKTNYGYTF.

V and J are TRBV29-1 and TRBJ1-1; TRBD1 aligns across 8 bases. CDR3 size: 12 residues. CDR1 is SQVTM and CDR2 is ANQGSEA in the germline V gene. J gave up 5 bases and V 6 bases, and 5 bases lay outside the gene matches. CDR3 sequence: CSVGQGGTEAFF. The CDR3 DNA is TGCAGCGTAGGACAGGGAGGGACTGAAGCTTTCTTT.

The rearrangement joins TRBV5-1 to TRBJ1-3, with a weak D call TRBD1 (6 bases). The CDR3 totals 15 residues. Germline V gives CDR1 SGHRS, CDR2 YFSETQ. V shed 1 base and J shed 4 bases, with 12 bases lying between them. The CDR3 DNA is TGCGCCAGCAGCTTGTTGGGGGCAACGGGAAACACCATATATTTT. Protein product: CASSLLGATGNTIYF.

This rearrangement joins TRBV7-9 to TRBJ2-7; 9 nucleotides line up with TRBD1. Unmatched junction bases numbered 4, after V lost 5 bases and J lost 2 bases. The CDR3 has 14 residues. The germline V gene has CDR1 SEHNR and CDR2 FQNEAQ (reference sequence). The CDR3 nucleotides read TGTGCCAGCAGCGTAAACAGGGGGCCCTACGAGCAGTACTTC. This codes for CASSVNRGPYEQYF.

CDR3 nucleotide sequence: TGTGCCAGCAGCCTAGGACAGGCGGGGGGAGGCTACACCTTC. It codes for CASSLGQAGGGYTF. The rearrangement links TRBV5-5 to TRBJ1-2; 7 bases agree with TRBD1. The junction had 11 bases not matched to a gene; V was cut back by 4 bases and J by 8 bases. CDR1 and CDR2 (germline): SGHKS, YYEKEE (reference sequence). This CDR3 spans 14 amino acids.

The rearrangement links TRBV19 to TRBJ1-2; TRBD1 is a possible D gene (5 bases). Germline V lookup: CDR1 LNHDA, CDR2 SQIVND (reference sequence). Trimming cost V 9 bases and J 0 bases, with 14 bases left between them. The CDR3 runs 14 residues. The CDR3 nucleotides read TGTGCCAGCACACCACAGGAAACTAACTATGGCTACACCTTC. It specifies CASTPQETNYGYTF.

This chain connects TRBV25-1 to TRBJ1-1; 9 nucleotides align to TRBD1. CDR1 and CDR2 from the germline V gene are MGHDK and SYGVNS. The CDR3 loop spans 15 amino acids. V dropped 4 bases and J dropped 0; count of bases not matched to a gene: 3. CDR3 sequence reads: CASSGDREVNTEAFF. The CDR3 DNA sequence: TGTGCCAGCAGTGGGGACAGGGAAGTGAACACTGAAGCTTTCTTT.

This chain uses TRBV20-1 with TRBJ1-5; 9 bases line up with TRBD1. V lost 5 bases, J lost 14 bases, and 7 bases stayed unmatched. The CDR3 runs to 11 residues. CDR1 and CDR2 from the germline V gene are DFQATT and SNEGSKA (reference sequence). The CDR3 loop reads CSAAYRTGEHF. For the CDR3, the DNA is TGCAGTGCTGCGTACAGGACAGGGGAGCATTTT.

The gene calls are TRBV28 and TRBJ2-7; the D gene is possibly TRBD1 (5 bases). Trimming took off 8 bases at V and 3 bases at J, with 8 bases between the two ends. Germline CDR1 and CDR2: MDHEN and SYDVKM. The CDR3 is 11 residues long. CDR3: CASRQNYEQYF. The DNA of the CDR3 is TGTGCCAGCCGACAGAACTACGAGCAGTACTTC.

The genes are TRBV28 and TRBJ2-6; D is ambiguous. This CDR3 has 21 residues. Germline V gene sequence: CDR1 MDHEN, CDR2 SYDVKM. V was clipped by 3 bases and J by 0 bases, with 24 bases between them. CDR3 sequence: CASSFSRQSGPSGSGANVLTF. Written as DNA, the CDR3 is TGTGCCAGCAGTTTTAGTCGGCAGTCAGGCCCCTCCGGCTCTGGGGCCAACGTCCTGACTTTC.